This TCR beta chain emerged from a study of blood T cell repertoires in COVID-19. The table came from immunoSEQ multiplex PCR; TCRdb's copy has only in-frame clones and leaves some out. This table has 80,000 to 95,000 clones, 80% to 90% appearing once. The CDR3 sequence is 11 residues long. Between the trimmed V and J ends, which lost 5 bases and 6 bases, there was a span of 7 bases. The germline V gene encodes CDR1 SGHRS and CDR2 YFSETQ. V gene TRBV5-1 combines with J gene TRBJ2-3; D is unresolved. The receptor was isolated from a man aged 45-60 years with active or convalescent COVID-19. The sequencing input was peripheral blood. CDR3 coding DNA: TGCGCCAGCAGGGAAGCGGATACGCAGTATTTT. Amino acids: CASREADTQYF. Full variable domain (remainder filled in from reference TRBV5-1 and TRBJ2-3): KAGVTQTPRYLIKTRGQQVTLSCSPISGHRSVSWYQQTPGQGLQFLFEYFSETQRNKGNFPGRFSGRQFSNSRSEMNVSTLELGDSALYLCASREADTQYFGPGTRLTVL.